Presented here are 2 T cell receptor beta chains from one specimen sequenced in a study of metastatic and nonmetastatic thyroid tumors. There were no patients who had received any treatment before thyroid surgery. MiXCR was used by TCRdb to re-call the PCR reads. The sample has 50,000 to 65,000 clones, roughly 18% seen once. Sample: blood. All receptors come from a female donor with papillary thyroid cancer or a benign thyroid nodule (not recorded which). Some clones in this sample may be carry-over from other donors' samples.

This clone occurred many times. This chain connects TRBV9 to TRBJ2-3; D unresolved. V shed 3 bases and J shed 2 bases, with 10 bases lying between them. This CDR3 contains 14 residues. The germline V gene encodes CDR1 SGDLS and CDR2 YYNGEE. The CDR3 bases are TGTGCCAGCAGCGACCGCCTTGACACAGATACGCAGTATTTT. It translates to CASSDRLDTDTQYF.

The chain carries TRBV3-1 and TRBJ2-2; D is ambiguous. The CDR3 extends over 13 amino acids. Germline CDR1 reads LGHDT; CDR2 reads YNNKEL (reference sequence). V lost 1 base to trimming and J lost 7 bases, with 7 bases between them. The CDR3 DNA sequence: TGTGCCAGCAGCCAAGGAGGTAGCGGGGAGCTGTTTTTT. This encodes CASSQGGSGELFF. The entire variable domain, with the rest obtained from reference TRBV3-1 and TRBJ2-2, is as follows: DTAVSQTPKYLVTQMGNDKSIKCEQNLGHDTMYWYKQDSKKFLKIMFSYNNKELIINETVPNRFSPKSPDKAHLNLHINSLELGDSAVYFCASSQGGSGELFFGEGSRLTVL.